This T cell receptor beta chain was obtained from a study of early T cells in non-severe SARS-CoV-2 infection. Study information: From unsorted whole blood, bulk RNA was sequenced, and the chains remained unpaired.

Regarding the study as a whole: Private and CD4 specificities were missed by VDJdb matching, which favored anti-spike CD8 responses.

Germline CDR1 reads PRHDT; CDR2 reads FYEKMQ (reference sequence). After removal of 0 bases from V and 4 bases from J, the junction contained 5 bases not matched to a gene. This CDR3 region has 15 residues. The TCR library protocol was used to attach unique molecular identifiers. These identifiers were attached to individual cDNA molecules. TCRdb re-called the 5' RACE reads through MiXCR, storing one row per CDR3 protein. The table records some 70,000 distinct CDR3 sequences, 9.1% of them present only once. This clonotype was found many times. Its antigen is unidentified. Sequenced: whole blood. The V gene is TRBV13, the J gene TRBJ2-5; 7 nucleotides align to TRBD2. This TCR was sampled from an adult who was a healthcare worker with PCR-confirmed SARS-CoV-2 infection or an uninfected control (not recorded which). The CDR3 nucleotides are TGTGCCAGCAGCTTAGGTCTCGCGGGAGCAGAGACCCAGTACTTC. This translates into CASSLGLAGAETQYF.